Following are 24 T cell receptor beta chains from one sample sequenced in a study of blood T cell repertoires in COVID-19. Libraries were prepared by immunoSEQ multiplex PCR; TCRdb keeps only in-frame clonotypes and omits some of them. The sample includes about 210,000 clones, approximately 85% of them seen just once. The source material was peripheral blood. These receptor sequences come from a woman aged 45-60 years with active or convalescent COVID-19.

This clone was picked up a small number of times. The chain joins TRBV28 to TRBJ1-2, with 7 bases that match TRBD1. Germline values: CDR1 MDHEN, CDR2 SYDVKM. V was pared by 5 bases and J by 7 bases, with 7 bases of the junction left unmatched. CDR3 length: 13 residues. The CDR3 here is CASSTTGVFGYTF. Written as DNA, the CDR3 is TGTGCCAGCAGTACCACAGGGGTGTTTGGCTACACCTTC.

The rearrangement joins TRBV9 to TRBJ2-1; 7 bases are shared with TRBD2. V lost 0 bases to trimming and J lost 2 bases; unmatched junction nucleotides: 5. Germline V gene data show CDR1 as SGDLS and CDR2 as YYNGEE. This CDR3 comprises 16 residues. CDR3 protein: CASSVAPSGAYNEQFF. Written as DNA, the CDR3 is TGTGCCAGCAGCGTAGCTCCTAGCGGCGCCTACAATGAGCAGTTCTTC.

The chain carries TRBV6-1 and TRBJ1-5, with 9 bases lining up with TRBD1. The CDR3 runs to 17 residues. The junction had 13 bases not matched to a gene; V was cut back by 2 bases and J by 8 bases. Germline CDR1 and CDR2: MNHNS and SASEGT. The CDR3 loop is CASSENGGQGTYKPQHF. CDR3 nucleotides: TGTGCCAGCAGTGAAAATGGGGGACAGGGTACCTATAAGCCCCAGCATTTT.

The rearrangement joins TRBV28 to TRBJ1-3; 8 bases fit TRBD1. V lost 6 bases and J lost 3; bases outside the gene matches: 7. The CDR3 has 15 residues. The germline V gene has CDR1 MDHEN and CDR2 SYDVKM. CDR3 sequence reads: CASSSQGAGGNTIYF. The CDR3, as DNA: TGTGCCAGCAGCTCTCAGGGGGCTGGTGGAAACACCATATATTTT.

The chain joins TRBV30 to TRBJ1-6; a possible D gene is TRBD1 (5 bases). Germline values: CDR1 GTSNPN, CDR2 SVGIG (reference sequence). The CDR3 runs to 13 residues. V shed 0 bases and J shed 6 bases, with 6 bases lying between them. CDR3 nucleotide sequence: TGTGCCTGGAGTGTAGACAGTAATTCACCCCTCCACTTT. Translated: CAWSVDSNSPLHF. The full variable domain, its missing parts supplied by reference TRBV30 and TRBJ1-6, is SQTIHQWPATLVQPVGSPLSLECTVEGTSNPNLYWYRQAAGRGLQLLFYSVGIGQISSEVPQNLSASRPQDRQFILSSKKLLLSDSGFYLCAWSVDSNSPLHFGNGTRLTVT.

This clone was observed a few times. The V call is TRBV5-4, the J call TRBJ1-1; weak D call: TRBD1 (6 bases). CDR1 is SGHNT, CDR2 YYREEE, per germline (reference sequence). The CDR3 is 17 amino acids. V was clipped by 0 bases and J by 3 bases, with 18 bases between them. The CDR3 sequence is CASSLAQRGSRDTEAFF. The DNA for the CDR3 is TGTGCCAGCAGCTTGGCCCAAAGGGGGAGCCGGGACACTGAAGCTTTCTTT.

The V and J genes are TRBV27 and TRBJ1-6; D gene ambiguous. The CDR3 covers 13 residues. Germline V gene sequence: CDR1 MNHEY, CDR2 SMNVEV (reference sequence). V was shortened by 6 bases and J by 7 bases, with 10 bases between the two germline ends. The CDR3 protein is CASSSTWNSPLHF. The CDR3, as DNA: TGTGCCAGCAGCTCTACTTGGAATTCACCCCTCCACTTT.

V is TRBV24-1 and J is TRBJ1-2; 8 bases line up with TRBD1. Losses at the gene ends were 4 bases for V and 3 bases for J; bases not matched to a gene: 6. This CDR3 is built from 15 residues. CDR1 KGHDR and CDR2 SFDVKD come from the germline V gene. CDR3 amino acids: CATSDPGGADYGYTF. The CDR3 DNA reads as TGTGCCACCAGTGACCCAGGGGGCGCGGACTATGGCTACACCTTC.

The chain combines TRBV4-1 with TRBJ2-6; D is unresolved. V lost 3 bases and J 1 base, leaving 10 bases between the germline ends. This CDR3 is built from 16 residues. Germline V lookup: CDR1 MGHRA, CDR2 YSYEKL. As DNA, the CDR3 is TGCGCCAGCAGCCAGGTCGACGGGTCTGGGGCCAACGTCCTGACTTTC. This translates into CASSQVDGSGANVLTF.

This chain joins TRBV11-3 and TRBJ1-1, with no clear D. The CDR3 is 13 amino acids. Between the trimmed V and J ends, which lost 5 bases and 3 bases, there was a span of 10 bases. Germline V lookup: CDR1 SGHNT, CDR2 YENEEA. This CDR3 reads CASSPNLDTEAFF. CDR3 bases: TGTGCCAGCAGCCCTAACTTGGACACTGAAGCTTTCTTT.

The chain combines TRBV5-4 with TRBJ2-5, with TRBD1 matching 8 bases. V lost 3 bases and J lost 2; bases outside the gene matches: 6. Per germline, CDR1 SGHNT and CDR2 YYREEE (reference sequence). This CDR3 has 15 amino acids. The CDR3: CASSSGTGGQETQYF. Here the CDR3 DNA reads TGTGCCAGCAGCTCGGGGACAGGAGGACAAGAGACCCAGTACTTC. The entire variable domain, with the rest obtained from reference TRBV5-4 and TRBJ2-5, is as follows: ETGVTQSPTHLIKTRGQQVTLRCSSQSGHNTVSWYQQALGQGPQFIFQYYREEENGRGNFPPRFSGLQFPNYSSELNVNALELDDSALYLCASSSGTGGQETQYFGPGTRLLVL.

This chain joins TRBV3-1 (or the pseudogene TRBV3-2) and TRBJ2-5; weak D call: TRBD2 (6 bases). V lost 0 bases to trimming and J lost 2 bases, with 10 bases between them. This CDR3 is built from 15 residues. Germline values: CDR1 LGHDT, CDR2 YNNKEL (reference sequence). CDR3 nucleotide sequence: TGTGCCAGCAGCCAAGAGCGGGGATCTCAAGAGACCCAGTACTTC. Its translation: CASSQERGSQETQYF.

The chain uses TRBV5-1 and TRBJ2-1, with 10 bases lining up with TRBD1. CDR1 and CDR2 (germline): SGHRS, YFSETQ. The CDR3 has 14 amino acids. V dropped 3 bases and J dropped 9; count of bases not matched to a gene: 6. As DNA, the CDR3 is TGCGCCAGCAGCTCGGGGACAGGGGCCGCTGAGCAGTTCTTC. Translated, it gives CASSSGTGAAEQFF.

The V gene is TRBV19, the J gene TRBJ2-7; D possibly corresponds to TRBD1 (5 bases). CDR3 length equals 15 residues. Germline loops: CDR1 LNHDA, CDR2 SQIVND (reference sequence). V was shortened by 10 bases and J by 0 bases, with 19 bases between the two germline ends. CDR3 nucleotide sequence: TGTGCCACCCAGACTCAGGGTCTGGGCTCCTACGAGCAGTACTTC. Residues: CATQTQGLGSYEQYF.

CDR3 in DNA: TGCAGCGTTGCGGCCCTACTCTCGGGAGATACGCAGTATTTT. Encoded protein: CSVAALLSGDTQYF. The chain links TRBV29-1 to TRBJ2-3; D is uncertain. The CDR3 sequence is 14 residues long. Germline-derived CDR1 and CDR2 are SQVTM and ANQGSEA. Deletions cut 4 bases from V and 5 bases from J, with 16 bases between.

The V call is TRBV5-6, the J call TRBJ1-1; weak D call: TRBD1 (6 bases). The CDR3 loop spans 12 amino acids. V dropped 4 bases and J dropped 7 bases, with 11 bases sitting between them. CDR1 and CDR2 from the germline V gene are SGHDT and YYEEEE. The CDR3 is CASSKQGSEAFF. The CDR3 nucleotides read TGTGCCAGCAGCAAACAGGGTAGTGAAGCTTTCTTT.

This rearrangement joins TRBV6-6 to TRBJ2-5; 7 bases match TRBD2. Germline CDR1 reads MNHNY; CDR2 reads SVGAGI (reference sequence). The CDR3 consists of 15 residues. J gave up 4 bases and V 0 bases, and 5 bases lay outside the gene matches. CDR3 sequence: CASSYSREKGETQYF. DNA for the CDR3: TGTGCCAGCAGTTACTCGCGGGAGAAGGGAGAGACCCAGTACTTC.

As DNA, the CDR3 is TGCGCCAGCAGCCTCCGAGGGGGGCTAGCGGGAAGGTACACCGGGGAGCTGTTTTTT. This translates into CASSLRGGLAGRYTGELFF. The chain joins TRBV4-1 to TRBJ2-2; 9 bases align to TRBD2. With 4 bases clipped from V and 3 bases from J, the junction kept 15 bases outside the gene matches. The germline CDR1 and CDR2 sequences are MGHRA and YSYEKL. This CDR3 has 19 residues.

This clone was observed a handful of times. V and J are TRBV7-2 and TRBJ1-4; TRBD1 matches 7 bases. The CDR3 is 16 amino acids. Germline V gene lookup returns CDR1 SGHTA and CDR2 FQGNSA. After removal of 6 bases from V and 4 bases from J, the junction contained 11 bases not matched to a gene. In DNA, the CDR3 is TGTGCCAGCAGTGATGGCAGGGGGACCTATAATGAAAAACTGTTTTTT. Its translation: CASSDGRGTYNEKLFF.

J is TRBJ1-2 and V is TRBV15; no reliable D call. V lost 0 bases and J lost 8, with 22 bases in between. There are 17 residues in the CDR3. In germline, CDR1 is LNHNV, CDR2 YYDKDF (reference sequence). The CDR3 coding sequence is TGTGCCACCAGCAGAGATCTAGAGGGCCTCGAGATGGACGGCTACACCTTC. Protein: CATSRDLEGLEMDGYTF.

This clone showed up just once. The CDR3 DNA sequence: TGCGCCAGCAGCTCGGGACAGACATACACTGAAGCTTTCTTT. Protein product: CASSSGQTYTEAFF. The V gene is TRBV5-1, the J gene TRBJ1-1, with 7 nucleotides matching TRBD1. There are 14 residues in the CDR3. CDR1 is SGHRS, CDR2 YFSETQ, per germline. V gave up 3 bases and J gave up 3 bases; unmatched junction bases: 5.

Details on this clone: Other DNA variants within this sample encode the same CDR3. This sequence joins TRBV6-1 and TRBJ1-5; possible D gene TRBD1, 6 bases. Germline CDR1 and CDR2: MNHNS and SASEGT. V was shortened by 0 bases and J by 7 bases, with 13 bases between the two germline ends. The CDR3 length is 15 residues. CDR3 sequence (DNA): TGTGCCAGCAGTGAAGCAGGAGGGGGGGACCAGCCCCAGCATTTT. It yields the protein CASSEAGGGDQPQHF.

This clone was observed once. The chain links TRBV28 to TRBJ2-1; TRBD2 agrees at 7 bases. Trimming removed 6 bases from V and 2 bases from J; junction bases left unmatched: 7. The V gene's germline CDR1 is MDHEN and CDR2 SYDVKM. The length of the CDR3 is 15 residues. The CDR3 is CASRPRGDAYNEQFF. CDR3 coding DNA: TGTGCCAGCAGGCCCCGGGGGGATGCCTACAATGAGCAGTTCTTC.

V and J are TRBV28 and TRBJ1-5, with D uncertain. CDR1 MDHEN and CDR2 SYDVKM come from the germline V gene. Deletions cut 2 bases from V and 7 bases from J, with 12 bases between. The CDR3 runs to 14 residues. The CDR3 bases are TGTGCCAGCAGTTTAGGCTCGAGGAGGCAGCCCCAGCATTTT. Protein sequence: CASSLGSRRQPQHF.